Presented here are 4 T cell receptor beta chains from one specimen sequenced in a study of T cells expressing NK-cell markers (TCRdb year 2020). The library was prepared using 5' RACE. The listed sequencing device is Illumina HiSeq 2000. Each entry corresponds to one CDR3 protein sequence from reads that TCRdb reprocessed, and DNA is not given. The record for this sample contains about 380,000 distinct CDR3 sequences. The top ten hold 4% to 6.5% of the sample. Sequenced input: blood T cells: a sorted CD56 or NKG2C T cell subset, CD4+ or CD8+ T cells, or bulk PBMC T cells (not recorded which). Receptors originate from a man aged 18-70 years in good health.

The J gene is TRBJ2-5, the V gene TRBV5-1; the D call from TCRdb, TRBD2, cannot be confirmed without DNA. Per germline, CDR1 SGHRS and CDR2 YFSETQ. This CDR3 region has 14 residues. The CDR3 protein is CASRSPSGVETQYF.

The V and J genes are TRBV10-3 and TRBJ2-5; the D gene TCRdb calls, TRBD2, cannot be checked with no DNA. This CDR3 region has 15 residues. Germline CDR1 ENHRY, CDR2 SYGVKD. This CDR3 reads CAISEGSGGGETQYF.

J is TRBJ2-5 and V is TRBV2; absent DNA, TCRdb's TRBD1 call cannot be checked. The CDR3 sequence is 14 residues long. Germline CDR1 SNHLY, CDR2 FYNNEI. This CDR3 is CASLRGHTQETQYF.

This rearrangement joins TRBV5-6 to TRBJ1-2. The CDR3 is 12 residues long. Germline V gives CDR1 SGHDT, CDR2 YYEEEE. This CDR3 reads CATRYGRDGYTF.